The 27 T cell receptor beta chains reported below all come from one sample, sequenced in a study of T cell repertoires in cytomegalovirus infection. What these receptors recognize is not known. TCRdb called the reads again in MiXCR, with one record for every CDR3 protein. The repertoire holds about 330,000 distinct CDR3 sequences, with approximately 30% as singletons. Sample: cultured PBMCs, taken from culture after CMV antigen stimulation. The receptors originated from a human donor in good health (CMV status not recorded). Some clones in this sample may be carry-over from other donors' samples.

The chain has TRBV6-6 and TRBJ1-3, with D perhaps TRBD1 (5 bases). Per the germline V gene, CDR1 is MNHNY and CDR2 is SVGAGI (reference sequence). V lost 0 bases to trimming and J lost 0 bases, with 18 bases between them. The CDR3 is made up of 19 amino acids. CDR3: CASSYSLFPQGVSGNTIYF. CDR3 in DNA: TGTGCCAGCAGTTACTCCCTTTTTCCCCAGGGCGTCTCTGGAAACACCATATATTTT.

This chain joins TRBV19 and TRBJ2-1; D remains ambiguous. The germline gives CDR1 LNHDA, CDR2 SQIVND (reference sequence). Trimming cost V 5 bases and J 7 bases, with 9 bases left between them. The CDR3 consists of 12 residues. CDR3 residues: CASSFLGNEQFF. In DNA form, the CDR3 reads TGTGCCAGTAGTTTCCTAGGGAATGAGCAGTTCTTC.

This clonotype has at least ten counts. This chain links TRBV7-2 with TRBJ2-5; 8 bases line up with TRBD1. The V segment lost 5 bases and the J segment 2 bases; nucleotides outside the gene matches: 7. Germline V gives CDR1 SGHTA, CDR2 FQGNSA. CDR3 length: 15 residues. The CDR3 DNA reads TGTGCCAGCAGCCCGTACGGACAGGGTCAAGAGACCCAGTACTTC. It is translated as CASSPYGQGQETQYF.

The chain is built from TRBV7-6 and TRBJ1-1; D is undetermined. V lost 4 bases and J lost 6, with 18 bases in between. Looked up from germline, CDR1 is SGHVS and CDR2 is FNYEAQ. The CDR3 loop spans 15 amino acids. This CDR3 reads CASSSSTQTRAEAFF. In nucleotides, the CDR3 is TGTGCCAGCAGCTCCTCGACACAAACACGGGCTGAAGCTTTCTTT. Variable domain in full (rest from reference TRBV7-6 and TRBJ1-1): GAGVSQSPRYKVTKRGQDVALRCDPISGHVSLYWYRQALGQGPEFLTYFNYEAQQDKSGLPNDRFSAERPEGSISTLTIQRTEQRDSAMYRCASSSSTQTRAEAFFGQGTRLTVV.

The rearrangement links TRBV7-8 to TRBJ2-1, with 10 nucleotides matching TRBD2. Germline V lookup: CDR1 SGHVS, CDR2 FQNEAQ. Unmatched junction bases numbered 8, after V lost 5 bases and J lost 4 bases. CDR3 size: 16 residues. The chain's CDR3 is CASSRQGLAPYNEQFF. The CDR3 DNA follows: TGTGCCAGCAGCCGCCAGGGACTAGCGCCTTACAATGAGCAGTTCTTC.

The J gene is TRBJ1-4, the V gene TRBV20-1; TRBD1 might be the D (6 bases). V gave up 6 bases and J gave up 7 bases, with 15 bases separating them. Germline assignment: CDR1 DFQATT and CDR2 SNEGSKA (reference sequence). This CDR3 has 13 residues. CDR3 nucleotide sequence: TGCAGTGCCTTCCAGGACAGAGTTGAAAAACTGTTTTTT. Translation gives CSAFQDRVEKLFF.

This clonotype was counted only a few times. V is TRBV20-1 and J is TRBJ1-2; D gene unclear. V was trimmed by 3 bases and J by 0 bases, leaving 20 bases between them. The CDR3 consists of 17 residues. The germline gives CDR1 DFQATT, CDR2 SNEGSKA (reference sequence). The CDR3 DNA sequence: TGCAGTGCTAGGGCCATGCCCCTAACCGGGTCTAACTATGGCTACACCTTC. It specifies CSARAMPLTGSNYGYTF.

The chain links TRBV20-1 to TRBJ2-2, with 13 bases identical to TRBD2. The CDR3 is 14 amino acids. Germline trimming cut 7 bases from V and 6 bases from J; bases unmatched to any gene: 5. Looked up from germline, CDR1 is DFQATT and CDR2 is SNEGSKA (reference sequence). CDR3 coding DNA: TGCAGTGGACTAGCGGGAGGATTGTCCGGGGAGCTGTTTTTT. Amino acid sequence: CSGLAGGLSGELFF.

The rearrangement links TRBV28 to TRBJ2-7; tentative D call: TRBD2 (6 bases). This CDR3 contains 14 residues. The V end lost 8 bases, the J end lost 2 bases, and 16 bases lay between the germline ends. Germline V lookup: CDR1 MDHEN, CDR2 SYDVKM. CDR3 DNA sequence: TGTGCCAGCGCCGACTCCGGGAGTCCCTACGAGCAGTACTTC. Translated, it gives CASADSGSPYEQYF.

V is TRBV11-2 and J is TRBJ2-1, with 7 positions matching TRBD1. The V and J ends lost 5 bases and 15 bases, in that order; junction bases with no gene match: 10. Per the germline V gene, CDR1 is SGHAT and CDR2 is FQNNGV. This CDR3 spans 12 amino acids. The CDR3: CASSPSRDSWFF. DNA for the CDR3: TGTGCCAGCAGCCCATCCCGGGACAGTTGGTTCTTC.

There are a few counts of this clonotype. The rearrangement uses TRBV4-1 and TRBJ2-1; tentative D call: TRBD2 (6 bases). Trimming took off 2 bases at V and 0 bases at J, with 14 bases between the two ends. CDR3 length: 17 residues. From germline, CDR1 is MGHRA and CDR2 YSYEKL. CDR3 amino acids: CASSQTPDGSSYNEQFF. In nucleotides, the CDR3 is TGCGCCAGCAGCCAAACCCCGGACGGGAGCTCCTACAATGAGCAGTTCTTC.

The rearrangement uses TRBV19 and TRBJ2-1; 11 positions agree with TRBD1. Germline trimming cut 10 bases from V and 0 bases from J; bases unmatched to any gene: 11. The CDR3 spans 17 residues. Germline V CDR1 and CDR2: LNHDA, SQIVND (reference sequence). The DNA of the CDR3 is TGTGCCACCGGGACAGGGGGTGGCGGGAGCTCCTACAATGAGCAGTTCTTC. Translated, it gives CATGTGGGGSSYNEQFF.

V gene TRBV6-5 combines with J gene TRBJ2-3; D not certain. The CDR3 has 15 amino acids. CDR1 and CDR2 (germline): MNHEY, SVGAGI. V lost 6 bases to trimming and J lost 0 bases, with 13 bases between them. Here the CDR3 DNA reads TGTGCCAGCAGGGAAAGCACCCGGAGCACAGATACGCAGTATTTT. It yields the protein CASRESTRSTDTQYF.

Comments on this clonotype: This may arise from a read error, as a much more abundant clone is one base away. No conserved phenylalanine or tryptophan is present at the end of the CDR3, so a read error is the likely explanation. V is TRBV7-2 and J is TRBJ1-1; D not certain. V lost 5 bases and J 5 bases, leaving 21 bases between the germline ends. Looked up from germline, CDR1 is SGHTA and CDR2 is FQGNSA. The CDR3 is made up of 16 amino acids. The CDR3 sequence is CASSPTPGRTGTEAFS. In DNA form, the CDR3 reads TGTGCCAGCAGCCCTACTCCGGGCCGAACGGGTACTGAAGCTTTCTCT.

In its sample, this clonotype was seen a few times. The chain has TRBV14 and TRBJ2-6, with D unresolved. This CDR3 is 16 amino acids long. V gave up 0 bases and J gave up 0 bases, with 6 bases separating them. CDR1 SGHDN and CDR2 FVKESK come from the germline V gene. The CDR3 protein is CASSQDRSSGANVLTF. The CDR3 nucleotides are TGTGCCAGCAGCCAAGATCGAAGCTCTGGGGCCAACGTCCTGACTTTC.

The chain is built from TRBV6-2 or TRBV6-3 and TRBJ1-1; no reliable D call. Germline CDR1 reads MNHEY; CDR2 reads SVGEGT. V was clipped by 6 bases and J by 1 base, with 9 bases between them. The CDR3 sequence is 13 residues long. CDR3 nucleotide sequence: TGTGCCAGCAGACGAACAAGGAACACTGAAGCTTTCTTT. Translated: CASRRTRNTEAFF.

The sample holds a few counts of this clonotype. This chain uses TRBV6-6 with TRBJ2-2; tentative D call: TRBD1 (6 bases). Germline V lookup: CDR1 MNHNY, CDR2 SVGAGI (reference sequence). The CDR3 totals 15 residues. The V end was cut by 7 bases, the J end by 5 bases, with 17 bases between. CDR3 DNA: TGTGCCAGCACCCTACAGGGAGTCGAGACCGGGGAGCTGTTTTTT. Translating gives CASTLQGVETGELFF.

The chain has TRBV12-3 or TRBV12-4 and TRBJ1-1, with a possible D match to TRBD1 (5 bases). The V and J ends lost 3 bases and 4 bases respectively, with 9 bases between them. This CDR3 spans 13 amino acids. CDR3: CASSFQGSTEAFF. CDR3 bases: TGTGCCAGCAGTTTTCAGGGAAGCACTGAAGCTTTCTTT.

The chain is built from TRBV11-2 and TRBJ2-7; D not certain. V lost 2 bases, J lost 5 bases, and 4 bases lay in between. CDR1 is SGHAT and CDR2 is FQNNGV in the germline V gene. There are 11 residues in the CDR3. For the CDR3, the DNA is TGTGCCAGCAGCTTACAGGACGAGCAGTACGTC. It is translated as CASSLQDEQYV.

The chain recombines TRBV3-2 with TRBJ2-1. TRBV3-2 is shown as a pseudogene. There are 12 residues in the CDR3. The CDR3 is CASSQGQNEQFF. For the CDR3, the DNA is TGTGCCAGCAGCCAAGGGCAGAATGAGCAGTTCTTC.

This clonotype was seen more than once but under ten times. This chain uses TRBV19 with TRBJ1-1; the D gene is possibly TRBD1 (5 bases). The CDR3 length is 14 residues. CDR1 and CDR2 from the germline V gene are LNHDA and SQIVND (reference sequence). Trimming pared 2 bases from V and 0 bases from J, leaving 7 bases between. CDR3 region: CASSIQGMNTEAFF. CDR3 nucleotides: TGTGCCAGTAGTATACAGGGAATGAACACTGAAGCTTTCTTT.

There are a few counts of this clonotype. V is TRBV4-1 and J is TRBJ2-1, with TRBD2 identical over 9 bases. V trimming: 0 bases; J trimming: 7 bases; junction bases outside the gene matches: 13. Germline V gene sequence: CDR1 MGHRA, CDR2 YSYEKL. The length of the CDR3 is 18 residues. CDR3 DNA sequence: TGCGCCAGCAGCCAAGATGTTGCGGGAGGGCTAATCGGGAATGAGCAGTTCTTC. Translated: CASSQDVAGGLIGNEQFF.

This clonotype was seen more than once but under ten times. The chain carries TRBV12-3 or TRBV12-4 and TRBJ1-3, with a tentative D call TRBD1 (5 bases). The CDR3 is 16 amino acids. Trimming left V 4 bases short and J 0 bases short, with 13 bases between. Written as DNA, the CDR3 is TGTGCCAGCAGTTCGCCAGGGTTTCCCTCTGGAAACACCATATATTTT. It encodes CASSSPGFPSGNTIYF.

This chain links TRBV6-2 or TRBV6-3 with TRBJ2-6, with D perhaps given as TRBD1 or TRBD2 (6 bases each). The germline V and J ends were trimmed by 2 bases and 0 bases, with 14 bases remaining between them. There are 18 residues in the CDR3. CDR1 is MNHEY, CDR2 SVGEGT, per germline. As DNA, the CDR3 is TGTGCCAGCAGTTACGGGTCTGGGGGGCACTCTGGGGCCAACGTCCTGACTTTC. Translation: CASSYGSGGHSGANVLTF.

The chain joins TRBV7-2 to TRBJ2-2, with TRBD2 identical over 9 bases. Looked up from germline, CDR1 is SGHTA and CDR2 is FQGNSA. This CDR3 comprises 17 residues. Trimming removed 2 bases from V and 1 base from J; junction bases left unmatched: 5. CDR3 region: CASSLRHSGRNTGELFF. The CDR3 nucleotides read TGTGCCAGCAGCTTAAGGCATAGCGGGAGGAACACCGGGGAGCTGTTTTTT.

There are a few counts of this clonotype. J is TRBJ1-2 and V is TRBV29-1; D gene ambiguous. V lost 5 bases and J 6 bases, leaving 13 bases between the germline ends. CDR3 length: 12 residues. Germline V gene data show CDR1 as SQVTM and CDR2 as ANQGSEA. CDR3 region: CSVQGDVDGYTF. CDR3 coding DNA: TGCAGCGTTCAAGGCGATGTGGATGGCTACACCTTC.

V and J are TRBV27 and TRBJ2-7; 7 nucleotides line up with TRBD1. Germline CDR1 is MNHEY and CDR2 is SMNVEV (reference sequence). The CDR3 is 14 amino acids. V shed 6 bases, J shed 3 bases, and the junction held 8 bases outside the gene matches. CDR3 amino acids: CASSLVRDSYEQYF. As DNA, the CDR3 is TGTGCCAGCAGCCTCGTCCGGGACAGCTACGAGCAGTACTTC.